This T cell receptor (beta chain) comes out of a study of cytomegalovirus exposure and HLA in healthy donors. Whole-study results and caveats: Common viral pathogens seemed, in a later analysis, to connect with several of the most significant clusters.

Points on this clone: Its antigen remains unidentified.

Regarding donors, all were healthy bone marrow donors. PCR was performed using 60 Vbeta and 13 Jbeta primers. The assay was immunoSEQ multiplex PCR, and TCRdb's table has in-frame clones only and misses some. The table has 150,000 or so clones, over 75% seen once. Germline CDR1 reads SGDLS; CDR2 reads YYNGEE. V shed 3 bases and J 2 bases; nucleotides not matched to a gene: 3. This CDR3 contains 15 residues. The chain joins TRBV9 to TRBJ2-7; 12 bases align to TRBD2. The sequence was collected from a man in his fifties in good health and CMV-seronegative. Sequenced input: PBMCs. The CDR3 is CASSARTSGTYEQYF. CDR3 DNA: TGTGCCAGCAGCGCCCGGACTAGCGGGACCTACGAGCAGTACTTC.